These 17 T cell receptor beta chains came from one sample sequenced in a study of Graves' ophthalmopathy and Graves' hyperthyroidism. As the template, RNA transcripts were used to amplify TCR beta CDR3 regions. HTBI primers primed a first-round RT-PCR, and a second-round multiplex PCR followed. TCRdb re-called the multiplex PCR reads with MiXCR, one entry per CDR3 protein. The sample lists hundreds of thousands of distinct CDR3 sequences; approximately 40% were seen once. The sample consisted of peripheral blood. These receptors came from an adult man with Graves' ophthalmopathy.

This chain joins TRBV19 and TRBJ1-2; D not certain. Germline V gene data show CDR1 as LNHDA and CDR2 as SQIVND (reference sequence). V dropped 9 bases and J dropped 7 bases, with 15 bases sitting between them. CDR3 length: 12 amino acids. CDR3 in amino acids: CASSLRGFGYTF. The CDR3 nucleotides are TGTGCCAGCAGTTTAAGAGGTTTTGGCTACACCTTC.

V gene TRBV10-3 combines with J gene TRBJ2-5; TRBD1 might be the D (8 bases). CDR3 length: 15 amino acids. Germline V lookup: CDR1 ENHRY, CDR2 SYGVKD. V lost 10 bases, J lost 0 bases, and 18 bases lay in between. The CDR3 region has the DNA TGTGCCACACGGGAGGACAGGGCCTACCAAGAGACCCAGTACTTC. Translating gives CATREDRAYQETQYF.

The chain recombines TRBV12-3 or TRBV12-4 with TRBJ2-7; D unclear. Trimming stripped 7 bases from V and 5 bases from J, with 18 bases between. The CDR3 has 14 amino acids. In nucleotides, the CDR3 is TGTGCCAGCAAGGATAGTGGGCAGACGAACGAGCAGTACTTC. Amino acids: CASKDSGQTNEQYF.

This clonotype was detected only a few times. The chain is built from TRBV7-9 and TRBJ1-1; TRBD1 agrees at 7 bases. This CDR3 region has 15 residues. Germline values: CDR1 SEHNR, CDR2 FQNEAQ (reference sequence). Unmatched junction bases numbered 5, after V lost 1 base and J lost 3 bases. In DNA, the CDR3 is TGTGCCAGCAGCTTAGTGACAGGGAGGTACACTGAAGCTTTCTTT. Its protein product is CASSLVTGRYTEAFF.

This clonotype came up a few times. The chain links TRBV19 to TRBJ1-2; 8 bases fit TRBD1. The V segment lost 3 bases and the J segment 5 bases; nucleotides outside the gene matches: 8. The CDR3 length is 15 residues. Germline values: CDR1 LNHDA, CDR2 SQIVND (reference sequence). The CDR3 DNA follows: TGTGCCAGTAGTATCGCGTCAGGGGGCGATTATGGCTACACCTTC. Translating it yields CASSIASGGDYGYTF.

The gene calls are TRBV25-1 and TRBJ1-4; 7 bases fit TRBD1. Germline V gene data show CDR1 as MGHDK and CDR2 as SYGVNS. V dropped 5 bases and J dropped 6; count of bases not matched to a gene: 9. The CDR3 has 15 amino acids. CDR3 bases: TGTGCCAGCAGTTTGGTTGCAGGGGGGTATGAAAAACTGTTTTTT. Translated, it gives CASSLVAGGYEKLFF. Full variable domain (outside the CDR3, taken from reference TRBV25-1 and TRBJ1-4): EADIYQTPRYLVIGTGKKITLECSQTMGHDKMYWYQQDPGMELHLIHYSYGVNSTEKGDLSSESTVSRIRTEHFPLTLESARPSHTSQYLCASSLVAGGYEKLFFGSGTQLSVL.

The sample holds one count of this clonotype. This chain joins TRBV29-1 and TRBJ1-2; possible D gene TRBD1, 5 bases. The CDR3 consists of 12 residues. Germline V lookup: CDR1 SQVTM, CDR2 ANQGSEA. Trimming took off 8 bases at V and 2 bases at J, with 12 bases between the two ends. Here the CDR3 reads CSLAGQNYGYTF. CDR3 coding DNA: TGCAGCTTAGCGGGGCAGAACTATGGCTACACCTTC.

This clonotype has a single count. The chain joins TRBV10-3 to TRBJ1-1, with D possibly TRBD1 on 5 matching bases. CDR1 ENHRY and CDR2 SYGVKD come from the germline V gene. CDR3 length: 12 residues. The V and J ends lost 4 bases and 8 bases respectively, with 11 bases between them. CDR3 residues: CAISGDRSEAFF. The DNA for the CDR3 is TGTGCCATCAGTGGGGACCGTTCGGAAGCTTTCTTT.

This clonotype was observed a few times. This chain connects TRBV2 to TRBJ2-7, with unresolved D. V lost 8 bases and J lost 2, with 10 bases in between. Germline V gives CDR1 SNHLY, CDR2 FYNNEI. CDR3 size: 12 residues. CDR3 DNA: TGTGCCAGCGTGACATCAGCCTACGAGCAGTACTTC. Protein: CASVTSAYEQYF.

This chain links TRBV19 with TRBJ2-7; D might be TRBD2 (6 bases). V lost 9 bases and J lost 2, with 23 bases in between. There are 16 residues in the CDR3. Germline loops: CDR1 LNHDA, CDR2 SQIVND (reference sequence). The CDR3 is CASSQGGDGTAYEQYF. In nucleotides, the CDR3 is TGTGCCAGCAGCCAAGGAGGGGACGGGACGGCCTACGAGCAGTACTTC. Based on the CDR3 plus reference TRBV19 and TRBJ2-7, the full variable domain is DGGITQSPKYLFRKEGQNVTLSCEQNLNHDAMYWYRQDPGQGLRLIYYSQIVNDFQKGDIAEGYSVSREKKESFPLTVTSAQKNPTAFYLCASSQGGDGTAYEQYFGPGTRLTVT.

This chain links TRBV7-9 with TRBJ1-1, with D tentatively TRBD1 (5 bases). Trimming removed 2 bases from V and 3 bases from J, with 10 bases in between. The CDR3 is 14 residues long. Germline assignment: CDR1 SEHNR and CDR2 FQNEAQ (reference sequence). The DNA of the CDR3 is TGTGCCAGCAGCTTATCAGGGATTGACACTGAAGCTTTCTTT. Translating gives CASSLSGIDTEAFF.

CDR3 sequence reads: CSFSGGRQAYEQYF. CDR3 in DNA: TGCAGCTTCTCCGGCGGCCGGCAGGCCTACGAGCAGTACTTC. V is TRBV29-1 and J is TRBJ2-7; no clear D gene. The CDR3 is 14 amino acids. With 8 bases removed from V and 2 bases from J, the gap between germline ends came to 19 bases. Germline V gene data show CDR1 as SQVTM and CDR2 as ANQGSEA.

This clonotype was seen ten or more times. The chain links TRBV7-2 to TRBJ1-1; D is perhaps TRBD1 (6 bases). Trimming pared 5 bases from V and 3 bases from J, leaving 19 bases between. This CDR3 comprises 16 residues. The germline gives CDR1 SGHTA, CDR2 FQGNSA. The CDR3 region has the DNA TGTGCCAGCAGCGTAGGGGGGGCACAGGGAGACACTGAAGCTTTCTTT. Residues: CASSVGGAQGDTEAFF.

This clonotype was detected ten times or more. The gene calls are TRBV29-1 and TRBJ1-1; D is ambiguous. V was clipped by 4 bases and J by 1 base, with 4 bases between them. The CDR3 loop spans 11 amino acids. The germline V gene has CDR1 SQVTM and CDR2 ANQGSEA. The CDR3 spells CSVVPNTEAFF. DNA of the CDR3: TGCAGCGTTGTGCCGAACACTGAAGCTTTCTTT.

V is TRBV27 and J is TRBJ2-7; no reliable D call. V gave up 9 bases and J gave up 3 bases, with 12 bases separating them. The CDR3 covers 12 residues. CDR1 MNHEY and CDR2 SMNVEV come from the germline V gene (reference sequence). The CDR3 is CASAKQSYEQYF. The DNA of the CDR3 is TGTGCCAGTGCTAAACAGAGCTACGAGCAGTACTTC.

The chain combines TRBV19 with TRBJ2-6; 9 nucleotides match TRBD1. This CDR3 has 17 residues. Germline values: CDR1 LNHDA, CDR2 SQIVND (reference sequence). V shed 9 bases, J shed 0 bases, and the junction held 9 bases outside the gene matches. CDR3 sequence: CASYPGQGNSGANVLTF. The CDR3 bases are TGTGCCAGCTATCCGGGACAGGGAAACTCTGGGGCCAACGTCCTGACTTTC.

Of note for this clonotype: Possible read error: a much larger clone is one base away. The genes are TRBV20-1 and TRBJ1-1; D ambiguous. The CDR3 runs to 13 residues. Trimming cost V 5 bases and J 0 bases, with 10 bases left between them. Germline V CDR1 and CDR2: DFQATT, SNEGSKA (reference sequence). The CDR3: CSARKSLNTEAFF. CDR3 sequence (DNA): TGCAGTGCTCGTAAGTCTCTGAACACTGAAGCTTTCTTT.